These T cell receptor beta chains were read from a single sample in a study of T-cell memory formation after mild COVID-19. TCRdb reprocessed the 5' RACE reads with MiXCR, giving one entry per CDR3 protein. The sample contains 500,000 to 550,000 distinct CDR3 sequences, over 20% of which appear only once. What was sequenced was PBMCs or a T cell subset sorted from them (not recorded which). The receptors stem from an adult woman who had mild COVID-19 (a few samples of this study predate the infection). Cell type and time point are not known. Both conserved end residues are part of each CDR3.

cdr3_aa: CASTPYWTAYEQYF
j_call: TRBJ2-7
v_call: TRBV6-2/TRBV6-3

cdr3_aa: CASSQSKGGPDEQFF
j_call: TRBJ2-1
v_call: TRBV23-1

cdr3_aa: CASSGFVGGTNEKLFF
j_call: TRBJ1-4
v_call: TRBV9

cdr3_aa: CASSPLARQETQYF
j_call: TRBJ2-5
v_call: TRBV7-6

cdr3_aa: CSARDRHGTVYEQYF
j_call: TRBJ2-7
v_call: TRBV20-1

cdr3_aa: CASRRQGKSGYTF
j_call: TRBJ1-2
v_call: TRBV5-5

cdr3_aa: CATSDSLAVEADGYTF
j_call: TRBJ1-2
v_call: TRBV24-1

cdr3_aa: CASSFRDRDRGEQFF
j_call: TRBJ2-1
v_call: TRBV12-3/TRBV12-4

cdr3_aa: CSGAISGTGTYEQYF
j_call: TRBJ2-7
v_call: TRBV20-1

cdr3_aa: CSVEGGAGTGTQYF
j_call: TRBJ2-3
v_call: TRBV29-1

cdr3_aa: CASSLVYSPPDEQFF
j_call: TRBJ2-1
v_call: TRBV7-8

cdr3_aa: CASSQESSGGESTDTQYF
j_call: TRBJ2-3
v_call: TRBV4-2

cdr3_aa: CASSTGQQGSEAFF
j_call: TRBJ1-1
v_call: TRBV7-9

cdr3_aa: CASSLVGVDVGSYTF
j_call: TRBJ1-2
v_call: TRBV7-9

cdr3_aa: CASNSHEGEKLFF
j_call: TRBJ1-4
v_call: TRBV5-1

cdr3_aa: CASSPGGTGNYEQYF
j_call: TRBJ2-7
v_call: TRBV18

cdr3_aa: CSATLRPGQNSNGRPGGFMAEAFF
j_call: TRBJ1-1
v_call: TRBV29-1

cdr3_aa: CASRLASTHTDTQYF
j_call: TRBJ2-3
v_call: TRBV6-2/TRBV6-3

cdr3_aa: CASVTGFRSTDTQYF
j_call: TRBJ2-3
v_call: TRBV5-6

cdr3_aa: CASSFSGGNTGELFF
j_call: TRBJ2-2
v_call: TRBV3-1

cdr3_aa: CASSQVGTAQETQYF
j_call: TRBJ2-5
v_call: TRBV3-1

cdr3_aa: CASSLRGTSDTEAFF
j_call: TRBJ1-1
v_call: TRBV5-1

cdr3_aa: CASSPLAGEGDTQYF
j_call: TRBJ2-3
v_call: TRBV14

cdr3_aa: CASSFRTSGGGNEQYF
j_call: TRBJ2-7
v_call: TRBV7-8

cdr3_aa: CASSRVGTVEAFF
j_call: TRBJ1-1
v_call: TRBV5-4

cdr3_aa: CASSPGTILTGGNEQFF
j_call: TRBJ2-1
v_call: TRBV11-2